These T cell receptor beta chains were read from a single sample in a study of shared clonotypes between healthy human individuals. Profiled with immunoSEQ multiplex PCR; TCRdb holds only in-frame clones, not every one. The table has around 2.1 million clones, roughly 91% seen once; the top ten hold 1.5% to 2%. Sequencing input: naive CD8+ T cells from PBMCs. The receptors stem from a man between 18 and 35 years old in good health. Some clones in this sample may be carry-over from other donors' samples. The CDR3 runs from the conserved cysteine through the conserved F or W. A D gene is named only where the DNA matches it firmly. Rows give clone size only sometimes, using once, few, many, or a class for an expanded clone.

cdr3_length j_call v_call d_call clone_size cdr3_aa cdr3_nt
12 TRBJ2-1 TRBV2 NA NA CASSDPVNEQFF TGTGCCAGCAGTGACCCGGTCAATGAGCAGTTCTTC
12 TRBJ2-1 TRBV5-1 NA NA CASPDESDEQFF TGCGCCAGCCCCGACGAGTCGGATGAGCAGTTCTTC
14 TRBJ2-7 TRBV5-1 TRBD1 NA CASSLEGQGTEQYF TGCGCCAGCAGCTTGGAAGGACAGGGTACCGAGCAGTACTTC
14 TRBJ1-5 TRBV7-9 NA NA CASSSLGYEQPQHF TGTGCCAGCAGCTCACTAGGCTACGAACAGCCCCAGCATTTT
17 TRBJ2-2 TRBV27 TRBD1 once CASGGLTGTGGSGELFF TGTGCCAGCGGGGGTCTAACCGGGACAGGGGGATCCGGGGAGCTGTTTTTT
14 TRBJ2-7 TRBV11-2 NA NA CASSLAGASHEQYF TGTGCCAGCAGCTTAGCGGGAGCTTCCCACGAGCAGTACTTC
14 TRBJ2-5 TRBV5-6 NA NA CASSSGRPQETQYF TGTGCCAGCAGCTCCGGTCGGCCTCAAGAGACCCAGTACTTC
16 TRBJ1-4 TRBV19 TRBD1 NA CASSKGQGADWEKLFF TGTGCCAGTAGCAAGGGACAGGGGGCAGATTGGGAAAAACTGTTTTTT
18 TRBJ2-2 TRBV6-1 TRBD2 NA CASSEGAPAWGGDGELFF TGTGCCAGCAGTGAAGGGGCCCCGGCGTGGGGGGGAGACGGGGAGCTGTTTTTT
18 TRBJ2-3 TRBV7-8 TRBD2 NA CASSLGEAGTRSTDTQYF TGTGCCAGCAGCTTAGGGGAGGCCGGGACTAGAAGCACAGATACGCAGTATTTT
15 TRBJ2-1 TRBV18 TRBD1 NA CASSDRQGSYNEQFF TGTGCCAGCTCGGACCGACAGGGTTCCTACAATGAGCAGTTCTTC
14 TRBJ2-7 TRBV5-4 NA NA CASSPGVGGYEQYF TGTGCCAGCAGCCCCGGGGTAGGGGGCTACGAGCAGTACTTC
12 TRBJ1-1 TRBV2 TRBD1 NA CASRETGVEAFF TGTGCCAGCAGGGAGACAGGGGTAGAAGCTTTCTTT
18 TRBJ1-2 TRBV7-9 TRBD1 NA CASRLEFTGQALNYGYTF TGTGCCAGCAGACTAGAGTTTACCGGACAGGCCCTGAACTATGGCTACACCTTC
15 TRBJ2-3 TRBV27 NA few CASSLSRRATDTQYF TGTGCCAGCAGTTTATCCCGCAGGGCCACAGATACGCAGTATTTT
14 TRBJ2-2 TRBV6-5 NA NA CASYYGPVGGELFF TGTGCCAGCTACTATGGCCCCGTGGGCGGGGAGCTGTTTTTT
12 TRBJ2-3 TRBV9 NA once CASSVEVDTQYF TGTGCCAGCAGCGTAGAGGTGGATACGCAGTATTTT
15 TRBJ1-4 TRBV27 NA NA CASSHLPRANEKLFF TGTGCCAGCAGTCACCTCCCCCGGGCTAATGAAAAACTGTTTTTT
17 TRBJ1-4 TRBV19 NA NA CASSMRGFYGRHEKLFF TGTGCCAGTAGTATGAGGGGATTCTACGGGAGGCATGAAAAACTGTTTTTT
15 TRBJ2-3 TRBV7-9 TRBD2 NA CASSFLADPTDTQYF TGTGCCAGCAGCTTCCTAGCGGACCCCACAGATACGCAGTATTTT
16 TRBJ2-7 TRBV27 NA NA CASSPRTGLPRDEQYF TGTGCCAGCAGTCCCCGGACTGGGCTTCCGAGGGACGAGCAGTACTTC
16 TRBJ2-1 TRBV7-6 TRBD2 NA CASTLSPTSGSYEQFF TGTGCCAGCACCCTATCCCCGACTAGCGGGAGTTATGAGCAGTTCTTC
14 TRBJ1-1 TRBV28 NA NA CASIPTEVNTEAFF TGTGCCAGCATTCCGACCGAAGTGAACACTGAAGCTTTCTTT
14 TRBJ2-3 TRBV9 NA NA CASGGGVNPDTQYF TGTGCCAGCGGGGGAGGTGTTAACCCAGATACGCAGTATTTT
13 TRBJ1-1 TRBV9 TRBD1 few CASSTGVRAEAFF TGTGCCAGCAGCACAGGGGTTCGGGCTGAAGCTTTCTTT
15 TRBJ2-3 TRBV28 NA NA CASSLGERYTDTQYF TGTGCCAGCAGTCTAGGTGAGAGGTACACAGATACGCAGTATTTT
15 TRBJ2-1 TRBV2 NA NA CARGTRDDSYNEQFF TGTGCCAGAGGAACCCGGGACGACTCCTACAATGAGCAGTTCTTC
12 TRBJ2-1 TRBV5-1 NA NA CASFEQADEQFF TGCGCCAGCTTCGAGCAGGCTGATGAGCAGTTCTTC
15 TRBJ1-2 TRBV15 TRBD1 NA CATSQATGDGGGYTF TGTGCCACCAGCCAAGCGACAGGGGACGGTGGAGGCTACACCTTC